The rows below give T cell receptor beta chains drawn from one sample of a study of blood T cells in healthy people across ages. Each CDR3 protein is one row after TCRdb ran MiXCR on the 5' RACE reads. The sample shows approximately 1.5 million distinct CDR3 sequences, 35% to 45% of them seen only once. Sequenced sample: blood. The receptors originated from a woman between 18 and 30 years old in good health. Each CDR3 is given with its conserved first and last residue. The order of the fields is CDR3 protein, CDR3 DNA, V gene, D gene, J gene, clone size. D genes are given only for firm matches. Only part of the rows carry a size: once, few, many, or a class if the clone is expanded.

CASSSMIHEQYF	TGCGCCAGCAGCTCGATGATACACGAGCAGTACTTC	TRBV4-1	NA	TRBJ2-7	NA
CASTPGLPKPIPNTGELFF	TGTGCCAGCACGCCGGGACTACCTAAACCTATCCCTAACACCGGGGAGCTGTTTTTT	TRBV25-1	TRBD2	TRBJ2-2	NA
CASSFGGQGYNEQFF	TGTGCCAGCAGTTTTGGGGGACAGGGTTACAATGAGCAGTTCTTC	TRBV11-3	TRBD1	TRBJ2-1	many
CASSSLPQGRDGYTF	TGTGCCAGCAGCTCCTTACCTCAGGGTAGAGATGGCTACACCTTC	TRBV7-2	NA	TRBJ1-2	NA
CASSVEGSGRALGNEQFF	TGTGCCAGCAGCGTAGAGGGTAGCGGGAGGGCCTTGGGAAATGAGCAGTTCTTC	TRBV9	TRBD2	TRBJ2-1	NA
CATTRDFHQPQHF	TGTGCCACCACCCGGGACTTCCATCAGCCCCAGCATTTT	TRBV15	NA	TRBJ1-5	NA
CASSSGPSAYEQYF	TGTGCCAGCAGCAGTGGCCCTTCAGCCTACGAGCAGTACTTC	TRBV28	NA	TRBJ2-7	NA
CAWSIGIGGANVLTF	TGTGCCTGGAGTATAGGGATCGGAGGGGCCAACGTCCTGACTTTC	TRBV30	NA	TRBJ2-6	few
CSASEGYEQFF	TGCAGTGCTAGTGAGGGATATGAGCAGTTCTTC	TRBV20-1	NA	TRBJ2-1	NA
CASAADNEKLFF	TGTGCCAGCGCTGCGGATAATGAAAAACTGTTTTTT	TRBV6-2/TRBV6-3	NA	TRBJ1-4	few
CASSPAGGWETQYF	TGTGCCAGCAGTCCCGCGGGGGGCTGGGAGACCCAGTACTTC	TRBV12-3/TRBV12-4	TRBD2	TRBJ2-5	NA
CSDWDTLGYGYTF	TGCAGCGACTGGGACACCTTAGGGTATGGCTACACCTTC	TRBV29-1	NA	TRBJ1-2	NA
CASSAEGGERKLFF	TGTGCCAGCAGCGCCGAAGGCGGAGAAAGAAAACTGTTTTTT	TRBV7-9	NA	TRBJ1-4	few
CASSFLAGLNEQFF	TGTGCCAGCAGCTTCCTAGCGGGTCTGAATGAGCAGTTCTTC	TRBV7-3	TRBD2	TRBJ2-1	few
CASSFRVSGELFF	TGTGCCAGCAGTTTTCGGGTCTCCGGGGAGCTGTTTTTT	TRBV28	NA	TRBJ2-2	NA
CASRGSPALTDTQYF	TGCGCCAGCAGGGGGTCACCCGCTCTCACAGATACGCAGTATTTT	TRBV5-1	NA	TRBJ2-3	NA
CASSLSPQGTKQYF	TGTGCCAGCAGTTTATCACCCCAGGGGACCAAGCAGTACTTC	TRBV27	NA	TRBJ2-7	NA
CAMPPRVYEQYF	TGTGCCATGCCACCTCGGGTCTACGAGCAGTACTTC	TRBV12-3/TRBV12-4	NA	TRBJ2-7	NA
CASSFGGYSYEQYF	TGCGCCAGCAGCTTCGGCGGATACTCCTACGAGCAGTACTTC	TRBV5-1	NA	TRBJ2-7	few
CASSPSRLAVYQQYF	TGTGCCAGCAGCCCCTCTCGACTAGCGGTATACCAGCAGTACTTC	TRBV7-8	TRBD2	TRBJ2-5	NA
CASSRTAFTDTQYF	TGTGCCAGTAGCCGGACAGCGTTCACAGATACGCAGTATTTT	TRBV27	NA	TRBJ2-3	NA
CASSQGRDALWPQHF	TGCGCCAGCAGCCAAGGCCGGGACGCGCTTTGGCCCCAGCATTTT	TRBV4-3	NA	TRBJ1-5	few
CSVVRGLNTEAFF	TGCAGCGTTGTCCGGGGCTTGAACACTGAAGCTTTCTTT	TRBV29-1	NA	TRBJ1-1	NA
CSARVPEETQYF	TGCAGTGCTAGAGTCCCGGAAGAGACCCAGTACTTC	TRBV20-1	NA	TRBJ2-5	NA
CSAGPPITDTQYF	TGCAGTGCTGGTCCGCCTATTACAGATACGCAGTATTTT	TRBV20-1	NA	TRBJ2-3	NA
CASSESPGLAGIGLFNEQFF	TGTGCCAGCAGTGAGTCCCCGGGACTAGCGGGAATAGGCCTTTTTAATGAGCAGTTCTTC	TRBV25-1	TRBD2	TRBJ2-1	NA
CASSLAQGQGEWYGYTF	TGTGCCAGCAGCTTAGCCCAGGGACAGGGGGAATGGTATGGCTACACCTTC	TRBV7-2	TRBD1	TRBJ1-2	NA
CASSERFQGGQPQHF	TGTGCCAGCAGTGAAAGATTTCAGGGCGGTCAGCCCCAGCATTTT	TRBV2	NA	TRBJ1-5	few
CASSSALALSSCEQYF	TGTGCCAGCAGCTCCGCCCTAGCCCTGAGCTCCTGCGAGCAGTACTTC	TRBV7-2	NA	TRBJ2-7	NA
CASSLARGRTRANEQFF	TGCGCCAGCAGCTTAGCGCGAGGACGGACTAGGGCGAATGAGCAGTTCTTC	TRBV7-9	TRBD2	TRBJ2-1	NA
CASSLGTGKYEQYF	TGTGCCAGCAGCTTGGGGACAGGGAAGTACGAGCAGTACTTC	TRBV7-9	TRBD1	TRBJ2-7	NA
CASSIDSGTGTDTQYF	TGTGCCAGCAGCATAGATAGCGGGACGGGCACAGATACGCAGTATTTT	TRBV7-2	TRBD2	TRBJ2-3	NA
CSVQTRDRGSGEQYF	TGCAGCGTTCAAACCCGGGACAGGGGTTCTGGGGAGCAGTACTTC	TRBV29-1	TRBD1	TRBJ2-7	few
CASSQEMYREGDEQFF	TGCGCCAGCAGCCAAGAGATGTACCGGGAGGGCGATGAGCAGTTCTTC	TRBV4-1	TRBD2	TRBJ2-1	few
CASSRDGGWDTQYF	TGCGCCAGCAGCCGGGACGGAGGGTGGGATACGCAGTATTTT	TRBV5-1	NA	TRBJ2-3	NA
CASSQEWLPGDEQYF	TGCGCCAGCAGCCAAGAGTGGCTACCGGGCGATGAGCAGTACTTC	TRBV4-3	NA	TRBJ2-5	NA